This TCR beta chain stems from a study of blood T cell repertoires in COVID-19. The overall study: Donors in the United States, Italy and Spain gave samples during acute or convalescent COVID-19.

With 3 bases removed from V and 6 bases from J, the gap between germline ends came to 11 bases. This CDR3 spans 12 amino acids. Germline CDR1 DFQATT, CDR2 SNEGSKA (reference sequence). Authors' analysis steps: Amplification of reference gene primers was used by the study to estimate nucleated cell counts. The repertoire was sequenced with immunoSEQ multiplex PCR; TCRdb's copy has only in-frame clones and lacks some. V and J calls and clone size are as listed in that table; D and trimming were resolved from the DNA. The sample records some 90,000 clones, nearly 90% being singletons. Sequenced material: peripheral blood. The clonotype was recovered from a man aged 50-60 years with acute or convalescent COVID-19. The rearrangement joins TRBV20-1 to TRBJ1-1; perhaps TRBD1 as D (6 bases). The CDR3 reads CSASPRGPEAFF. Here the CDR3 DNA reads TGCAGTGCTAGTCCCAGGGGACCTGAAGCTTTCTTT.